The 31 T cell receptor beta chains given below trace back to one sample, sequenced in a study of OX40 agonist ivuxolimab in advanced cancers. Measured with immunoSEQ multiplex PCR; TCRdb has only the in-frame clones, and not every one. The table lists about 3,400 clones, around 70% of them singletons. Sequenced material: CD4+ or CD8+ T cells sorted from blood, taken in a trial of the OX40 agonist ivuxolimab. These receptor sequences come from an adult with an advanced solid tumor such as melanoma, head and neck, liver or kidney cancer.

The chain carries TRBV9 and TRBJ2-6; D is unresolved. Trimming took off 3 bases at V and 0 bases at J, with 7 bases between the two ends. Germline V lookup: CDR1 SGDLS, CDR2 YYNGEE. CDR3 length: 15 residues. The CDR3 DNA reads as TGTGCCAGCAGCGCACAAAGCTCTGGGGCCAACGTCCTGACTTTC. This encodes CASSAQSSGANVLTF.

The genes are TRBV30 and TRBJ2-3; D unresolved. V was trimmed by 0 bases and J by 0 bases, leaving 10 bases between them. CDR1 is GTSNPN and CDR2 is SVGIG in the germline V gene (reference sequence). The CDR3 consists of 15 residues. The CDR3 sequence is CAWSVAITSTDTQYF. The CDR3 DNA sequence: TGTGCCTGGAGTGTAGCAATTACTAGCACAGATACGCAGTATTTT. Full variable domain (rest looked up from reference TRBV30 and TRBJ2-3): SQTIHQWPATLVQPVGSPLSLECTVEGTSNPNLYWYRQAAGRGLQLLFYSVGIGQISSEVPQNLSASRPQDRQFILSSKKLLLSDSGFYLCAWSVAITSTDTQYFGPGTRLTVL.

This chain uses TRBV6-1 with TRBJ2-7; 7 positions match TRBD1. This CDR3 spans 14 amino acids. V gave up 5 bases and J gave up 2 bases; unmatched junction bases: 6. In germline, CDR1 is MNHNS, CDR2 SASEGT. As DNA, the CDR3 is TGTGCCAGCAGTCCCGGGACAGAGGCCTACGAGCAGTACTTC. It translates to CASSPGTEAYEQYF.

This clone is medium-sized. CDR3 amino acids: CASMSDRTSNQPQHF. The CDR3 nucleotides read TGTGCCAGCATGTCGGACAGGACTAGCAATCAGCCCCAGCATTTT. The rearrangement uses TRBV2 and TRBJ1-5; 7 bases line up with TRBD1. The CDR3 is made up of 15 amino acids. Germline V lookup: CDR1 SNHLY, CDR2 FYNNEI. The trim removed 7 bases at V and 0 bases at J, leaving 6 bases unmatched.

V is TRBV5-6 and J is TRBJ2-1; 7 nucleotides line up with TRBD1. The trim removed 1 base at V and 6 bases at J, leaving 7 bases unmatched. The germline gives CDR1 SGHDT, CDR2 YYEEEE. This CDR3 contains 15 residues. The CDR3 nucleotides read TGTGCCAGCAGCTTGAGTGGCAGGGGGTTCAATGAGCAGTTCTTC. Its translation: CASSLSGRGFNEQFF.

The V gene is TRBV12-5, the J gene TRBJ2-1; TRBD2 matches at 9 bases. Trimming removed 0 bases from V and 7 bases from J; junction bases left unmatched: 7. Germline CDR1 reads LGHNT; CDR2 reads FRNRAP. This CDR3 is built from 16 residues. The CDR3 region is CASGLVGGGVLNEQFF. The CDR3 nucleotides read TGTGCTAGTGGTTTGGTCGGCGGGGGGGTCTTGAATGAGCAGTTCTTC.

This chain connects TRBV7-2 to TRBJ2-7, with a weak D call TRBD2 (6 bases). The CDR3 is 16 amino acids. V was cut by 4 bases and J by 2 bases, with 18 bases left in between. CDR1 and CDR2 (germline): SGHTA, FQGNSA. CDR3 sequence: CASSSRSGRDAYEQYF. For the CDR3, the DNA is TGTGCCAGCAGCTCCCGTAGCGGTCGAGACGCCTACGAGCAGTACTTC.

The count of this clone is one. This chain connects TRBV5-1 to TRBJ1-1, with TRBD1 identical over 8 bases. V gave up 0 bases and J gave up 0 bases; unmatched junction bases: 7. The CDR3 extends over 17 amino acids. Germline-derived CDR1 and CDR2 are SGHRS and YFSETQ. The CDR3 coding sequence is TGCGCCAGCAGCTTGGGGCAGGGGGCCTTCTTGAACACTGAAGCTTTCTTT. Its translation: CASSLGQGAFLNTEAFF.

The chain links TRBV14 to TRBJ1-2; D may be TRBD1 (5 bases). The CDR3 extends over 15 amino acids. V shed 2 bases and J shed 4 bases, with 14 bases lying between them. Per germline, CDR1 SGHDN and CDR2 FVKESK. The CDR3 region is CASSQTHGGVYGYTF. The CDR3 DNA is TGTGCCAGCAGCCAAACACACGGGGGAGTCTATGGCTACACCTTC. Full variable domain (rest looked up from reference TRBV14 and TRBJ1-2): EAGVTQFPSHSVIEKGQTVTLRCDPISGHDNLYWYRRVMGKEIKFLLHFVKESKQDESGMPNNRFLAERTGGTYSTLKVQPAELEDSGVYFCASSQTHGGVYGYTFGSGTRLTVV.

The CDR3 region has the DNA TGTGCCATCTCCGACAGGTCCTACGAGCAGTACTTC. Its protein product is CAISDRSYEQYF. The chain joins TRBV2 to TRBJ2-7; maybe TRBD1 (6 bases). The V gene lost 10 bases and the J gene lost 1 base, with 11 bases spanning the gap. The CDR3 is 12 residues long. Germline V gives CDR1 SNHLY, CDR2 FYNNEI.

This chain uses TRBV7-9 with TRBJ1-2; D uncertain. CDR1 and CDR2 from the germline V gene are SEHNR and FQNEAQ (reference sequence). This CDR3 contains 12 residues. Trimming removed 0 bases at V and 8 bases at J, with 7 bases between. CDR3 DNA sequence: TGTGCCAGCAGCTTAGCGGCGGAGGGCTACACCTTC. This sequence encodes CASSLAAEGYTF.

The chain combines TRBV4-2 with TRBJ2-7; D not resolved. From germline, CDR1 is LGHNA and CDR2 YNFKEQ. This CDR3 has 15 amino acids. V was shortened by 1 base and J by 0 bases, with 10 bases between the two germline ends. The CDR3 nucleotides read TGTGCCAGCAGCCAAGGCTCCGGGCCCTCCTACGAGCAGTACTTC. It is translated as CASSQGSGPSYEQYF.

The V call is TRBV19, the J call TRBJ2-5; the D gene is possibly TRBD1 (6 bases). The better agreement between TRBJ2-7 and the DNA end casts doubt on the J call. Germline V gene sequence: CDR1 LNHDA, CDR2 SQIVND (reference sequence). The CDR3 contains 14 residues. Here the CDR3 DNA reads TGTGCCAGTACCCAACAGGGAAGGGTACACGAGCAGTACTTC. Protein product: CASTQQGRVHEQYF.

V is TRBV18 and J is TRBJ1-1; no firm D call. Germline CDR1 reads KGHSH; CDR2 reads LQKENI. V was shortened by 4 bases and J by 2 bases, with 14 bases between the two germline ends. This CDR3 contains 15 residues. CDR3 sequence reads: CASSLPRTGNTEAFF. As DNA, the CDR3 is TGTGCCAGCTCACTCCCTCGGACGGGAAACACTGAAGCTTTCTTT.

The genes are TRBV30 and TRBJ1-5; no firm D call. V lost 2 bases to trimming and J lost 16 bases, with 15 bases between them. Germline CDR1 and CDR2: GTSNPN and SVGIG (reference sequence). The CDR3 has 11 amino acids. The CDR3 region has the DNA TGTGCCTGGAGTCTGGGCCAATTAGTCCATTTT. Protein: CAWSLGQLVHF. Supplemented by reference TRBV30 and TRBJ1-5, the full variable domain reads SQTIHQWPATLVQPVGSPLSLECTVEGTSNPNLYWYRQAAGRGLQLLFYSVGIGQISSEVPQNLSASRPQDRQFILSSKKLLLSDSGFYLCAWSLGQLVHFGDGTRLSIL.

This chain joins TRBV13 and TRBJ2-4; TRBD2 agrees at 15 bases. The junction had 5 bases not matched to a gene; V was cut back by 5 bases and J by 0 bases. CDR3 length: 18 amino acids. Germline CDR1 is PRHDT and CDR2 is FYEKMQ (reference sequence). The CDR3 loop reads CASSAGLAGGLAKNIQYF. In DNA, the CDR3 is TGTGCCAGCAGCGCCGGACTAGCGGGGGGGTTAGCCAAAAACATTCAGTACTTC.

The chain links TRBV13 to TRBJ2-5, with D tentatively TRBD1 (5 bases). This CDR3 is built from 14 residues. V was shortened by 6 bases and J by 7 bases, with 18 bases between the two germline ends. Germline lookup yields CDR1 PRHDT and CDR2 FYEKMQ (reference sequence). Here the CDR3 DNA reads TGTGCCAGCAGTTCCCAGGGTTTTTATGGGACCCAGTACTTC. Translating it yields CASSSQGFYGTQYF.

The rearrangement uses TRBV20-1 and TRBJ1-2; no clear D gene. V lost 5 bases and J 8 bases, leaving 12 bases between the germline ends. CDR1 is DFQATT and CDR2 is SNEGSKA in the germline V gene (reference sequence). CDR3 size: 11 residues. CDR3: CSAPFGSGYTF. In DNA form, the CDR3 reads TGCAGTGCTCCGTTCGGAAGCGGCTACACCTTC.

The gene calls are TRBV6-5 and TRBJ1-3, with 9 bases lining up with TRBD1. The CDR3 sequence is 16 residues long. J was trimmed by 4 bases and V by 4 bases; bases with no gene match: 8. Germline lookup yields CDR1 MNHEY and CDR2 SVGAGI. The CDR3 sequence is CASSSTGGAGGNTIYF. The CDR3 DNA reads TGTGCCAGCAGTTCAACAGGGGGCGCGGGAGGAAACACCATATATTTT.

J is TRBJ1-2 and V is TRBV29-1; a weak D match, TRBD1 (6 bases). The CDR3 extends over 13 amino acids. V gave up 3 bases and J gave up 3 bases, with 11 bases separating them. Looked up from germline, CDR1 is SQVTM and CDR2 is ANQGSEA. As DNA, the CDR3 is TGCAGCGTTGATAGGACAGACTACTATGGCTACACCTTC. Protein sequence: CSVDRTDYYGYTF.

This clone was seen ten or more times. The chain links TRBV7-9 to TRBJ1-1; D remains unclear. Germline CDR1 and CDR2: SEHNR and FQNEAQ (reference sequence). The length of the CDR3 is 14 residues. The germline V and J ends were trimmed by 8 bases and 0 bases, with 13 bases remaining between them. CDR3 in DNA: TGTGCCAGCGACCGCGCCGGGATGAACACTGAAGCTTTCTTT. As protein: CASDRAGMNTEAFF.

The CDR3 loop is CARAEGVTEAFF. The CDR3 nucleotides read TGTGCCAGGGCGGAGGGGGTCACTGAAGCTTTCTTT. V usage is TRBV5-4 and J usage is TRBJ1-1, with D possibly being TRBD1 (6 bases). V was clipped by 8 bases and J by 4 bases, with 12 bases between them. Germline V CDR1 and CDR2: SGHNT, YYREEE (reference sequence). This CDR3 region has 12 residues.

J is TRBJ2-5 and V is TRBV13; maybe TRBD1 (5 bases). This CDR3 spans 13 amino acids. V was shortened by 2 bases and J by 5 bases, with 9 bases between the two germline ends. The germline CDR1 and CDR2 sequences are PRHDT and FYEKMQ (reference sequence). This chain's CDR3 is CASSLSGWETQYF. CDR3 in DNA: TGTGCCAGCAGCTTATCAGGGTGGGAGACCCAGTACTTC.

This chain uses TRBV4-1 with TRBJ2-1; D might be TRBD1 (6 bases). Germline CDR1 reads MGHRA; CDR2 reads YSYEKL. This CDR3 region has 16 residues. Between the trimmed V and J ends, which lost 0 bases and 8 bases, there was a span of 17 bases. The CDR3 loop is CASSQEGLARGDEQFF. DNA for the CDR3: TGCGCCAGCAGCCAAGAAGGGCTAGCCAGGGGCGATGAGCAGTTCTTC.

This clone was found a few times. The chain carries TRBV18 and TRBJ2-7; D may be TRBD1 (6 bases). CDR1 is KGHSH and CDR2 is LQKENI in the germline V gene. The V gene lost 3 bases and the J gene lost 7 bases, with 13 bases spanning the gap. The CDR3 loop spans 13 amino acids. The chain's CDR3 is CASSPPDSREQYF. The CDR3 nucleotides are TGTGCCAGCTCACCGCCGGACAGTCGAGAGCAGTACTTC.

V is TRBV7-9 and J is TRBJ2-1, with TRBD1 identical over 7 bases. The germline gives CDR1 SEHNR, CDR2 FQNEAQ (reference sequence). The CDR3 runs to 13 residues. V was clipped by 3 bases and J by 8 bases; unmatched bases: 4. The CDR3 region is CASSFRGLDEQFF. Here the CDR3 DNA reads TGTGCCAGCAGCTTCAGGGGGTTGGATGAGCAGTTCTTC.

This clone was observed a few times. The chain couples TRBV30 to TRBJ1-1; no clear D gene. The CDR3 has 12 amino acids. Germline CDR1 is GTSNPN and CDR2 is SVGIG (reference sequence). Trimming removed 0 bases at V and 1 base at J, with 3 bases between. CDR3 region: CAWSVGNTEAFF. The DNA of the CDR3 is TGTGCCTGGAGTGTCGGGAACACTGAAGCTTTCTTT.

CDR3 in DNA: TGTGCCAGCAGCCACCGGGACAGAAACTACGAGCAGTACTTC. Protein product: CASSHRDRNYEQYF. The chain couples TRBV7-2 to TRBJ2-7; 7 bases match TRBD1. The length of the CDR3 is 14 residues. Germline-derived CDR1 and CDR2 are SGHTA and FQGNSA. Losses at the gene ends were 5 bases for V and 3 bases for J; bases not matched to a gene: 7.

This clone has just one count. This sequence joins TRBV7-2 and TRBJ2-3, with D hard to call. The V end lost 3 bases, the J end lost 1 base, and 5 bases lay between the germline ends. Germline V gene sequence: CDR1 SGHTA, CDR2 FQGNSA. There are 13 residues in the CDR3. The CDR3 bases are TGTGCCAGCAGCTTGTGGGGCACAGATACGCAGTATTTT. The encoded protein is CASSLWGTDTQYF.

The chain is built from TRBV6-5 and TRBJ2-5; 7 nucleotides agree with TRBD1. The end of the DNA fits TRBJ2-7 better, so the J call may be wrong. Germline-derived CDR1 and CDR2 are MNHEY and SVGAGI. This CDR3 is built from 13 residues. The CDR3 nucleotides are TGTGCCAGCAGTTTGGGACAGTCCTACGAGCAGTACTTC. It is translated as CASSLGQSYEQYF.

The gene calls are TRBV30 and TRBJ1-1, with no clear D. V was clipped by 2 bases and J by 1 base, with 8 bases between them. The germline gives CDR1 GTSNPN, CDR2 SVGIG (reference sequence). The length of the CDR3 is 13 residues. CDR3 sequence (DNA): TGTGCCTGGAGTCCCCTCAAGAACACTGAAGCTTTCTTT. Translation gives CAWSPLKNTEAFF.